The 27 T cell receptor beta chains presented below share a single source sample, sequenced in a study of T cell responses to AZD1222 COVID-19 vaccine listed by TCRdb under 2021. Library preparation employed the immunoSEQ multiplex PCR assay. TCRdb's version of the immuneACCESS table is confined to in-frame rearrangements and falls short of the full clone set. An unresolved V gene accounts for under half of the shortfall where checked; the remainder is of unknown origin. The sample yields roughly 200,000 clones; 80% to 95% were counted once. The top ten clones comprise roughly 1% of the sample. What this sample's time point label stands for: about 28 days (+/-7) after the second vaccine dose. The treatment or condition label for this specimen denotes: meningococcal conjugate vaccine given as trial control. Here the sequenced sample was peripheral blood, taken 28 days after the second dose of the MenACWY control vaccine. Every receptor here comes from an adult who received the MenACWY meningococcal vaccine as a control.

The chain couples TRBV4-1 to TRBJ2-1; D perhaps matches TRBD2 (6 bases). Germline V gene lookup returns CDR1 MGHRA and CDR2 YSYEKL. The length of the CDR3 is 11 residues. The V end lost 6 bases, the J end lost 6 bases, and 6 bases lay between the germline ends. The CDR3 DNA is TGCGCCAGCAGACTAGCCAATGAGCAGTTCTTC. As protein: CASRLANEQFF.

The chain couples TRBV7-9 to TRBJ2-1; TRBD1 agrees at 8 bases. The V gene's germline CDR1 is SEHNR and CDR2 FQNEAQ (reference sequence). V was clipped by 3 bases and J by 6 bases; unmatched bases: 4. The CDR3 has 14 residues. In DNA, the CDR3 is TGTGCCAGCAGCTTGTCCAGGGGGCTCAATGAGCAGTTCTTC. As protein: CASSLSRGLNEQFF.

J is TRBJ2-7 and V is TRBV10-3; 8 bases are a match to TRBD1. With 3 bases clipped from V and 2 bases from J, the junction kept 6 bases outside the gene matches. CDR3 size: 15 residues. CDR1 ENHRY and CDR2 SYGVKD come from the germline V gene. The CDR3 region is CAISEDRGFPYEQYF. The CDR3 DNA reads TGTGCCATCAGTGAAGACAGGGGATTCCCCTACGAGCAGTACTTC.

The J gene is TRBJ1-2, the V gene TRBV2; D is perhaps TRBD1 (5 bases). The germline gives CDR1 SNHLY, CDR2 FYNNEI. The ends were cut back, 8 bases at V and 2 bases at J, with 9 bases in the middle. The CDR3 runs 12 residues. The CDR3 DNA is TGTGCCAGCTACGGGGGGAACTATGGCTACACCTTC. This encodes CASYGGNYGYTF.

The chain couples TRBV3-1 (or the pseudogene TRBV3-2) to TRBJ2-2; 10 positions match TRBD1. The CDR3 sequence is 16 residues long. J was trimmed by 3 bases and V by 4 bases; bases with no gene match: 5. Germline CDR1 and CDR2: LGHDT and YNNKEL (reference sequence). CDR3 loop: CASSRGQGRDTGELFF. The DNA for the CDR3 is TGTGCCAGCAGCCGGGGACAGGGGAGGGACACCGGGGAGCTGTTTTTT.

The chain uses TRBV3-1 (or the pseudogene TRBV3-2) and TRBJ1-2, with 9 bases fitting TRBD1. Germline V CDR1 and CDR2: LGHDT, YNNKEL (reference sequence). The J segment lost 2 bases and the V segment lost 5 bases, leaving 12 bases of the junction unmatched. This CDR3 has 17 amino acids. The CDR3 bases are TGTGCCAGCAGCTCCGGGACAGGGATTGTCTCCAACTATGGCTACACCTTC. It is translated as CASSSGTGIVSNYGYTF.

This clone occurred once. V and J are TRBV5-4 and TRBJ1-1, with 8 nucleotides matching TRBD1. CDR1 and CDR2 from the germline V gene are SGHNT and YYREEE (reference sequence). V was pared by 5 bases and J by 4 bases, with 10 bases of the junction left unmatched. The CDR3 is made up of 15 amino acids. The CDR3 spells CASSPIDRGGTEAFF. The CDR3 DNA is TGTGCCAGCAGTCCGATAGACAGGGGAGGCACTGAAGCTTTCTTT.

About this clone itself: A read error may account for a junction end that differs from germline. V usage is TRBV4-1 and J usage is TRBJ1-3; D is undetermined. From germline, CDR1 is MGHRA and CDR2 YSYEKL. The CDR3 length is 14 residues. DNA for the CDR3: TGCGCCAGCGGCCAGACCTCCTCTGGAAACACCATATATTTT. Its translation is CASGQTSSGNTIYF.

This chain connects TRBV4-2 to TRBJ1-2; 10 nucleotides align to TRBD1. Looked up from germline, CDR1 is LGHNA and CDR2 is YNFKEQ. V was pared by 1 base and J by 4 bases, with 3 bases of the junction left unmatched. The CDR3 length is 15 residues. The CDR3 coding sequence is TGTGCCAGCAGCCAAGGGACAGGGGGGACCTATGGCTACACCTTC. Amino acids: CASSQGTGGTYGYTF.

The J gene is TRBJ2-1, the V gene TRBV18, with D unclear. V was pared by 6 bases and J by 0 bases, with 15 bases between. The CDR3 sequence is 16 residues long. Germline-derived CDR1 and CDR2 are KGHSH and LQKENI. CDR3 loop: CASSSVGFRSYNEQFF. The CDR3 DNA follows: TGTGCCAGCTCCTCGGTCGGGTTCCGCTCCTACAATGAGCAGTTCTTC.

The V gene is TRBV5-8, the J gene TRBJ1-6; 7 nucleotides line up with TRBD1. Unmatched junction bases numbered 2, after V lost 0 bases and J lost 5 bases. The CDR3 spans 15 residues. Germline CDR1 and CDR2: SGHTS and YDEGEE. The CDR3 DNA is TGTGCCAGCAGCTTGGGACAGGGCGATAATTCACCCCTCCACTTT. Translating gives CASSLGQGDNSPLHF.

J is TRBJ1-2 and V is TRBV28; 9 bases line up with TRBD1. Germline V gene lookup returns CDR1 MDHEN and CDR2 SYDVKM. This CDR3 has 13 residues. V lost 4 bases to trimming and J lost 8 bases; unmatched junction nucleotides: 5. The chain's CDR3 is CASSSQGAQGYTF. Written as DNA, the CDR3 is TGTGCCAGCAGTTCACAGGGGGCGCAGGGCTACACCTTC.

The CDR3 spells CASSLAGTSTDTQYF. CDR3 DNA sequence: TGTGCCAGCAGCTTAGCGGGGACTAGCACAGATACGCAGTATTTT. The chain links TRBV7-2 to TRBJ2-3; TRBD2 might be the D (6 bases). V was clipped by 0 bases and J by 0 bases, with 7 bases between them. CDR3 length equals 15 residues. From germline, CDR1 is SGHTA and CDR2 FQGNSA.

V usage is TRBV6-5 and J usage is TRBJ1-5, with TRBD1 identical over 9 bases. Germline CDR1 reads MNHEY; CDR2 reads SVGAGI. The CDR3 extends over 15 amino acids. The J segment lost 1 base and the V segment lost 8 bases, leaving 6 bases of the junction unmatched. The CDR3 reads CASWTGVGSNQPQHF. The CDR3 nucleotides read TGTGCCAGCTGGACAGGGGTTGGGAGCAATCAGCCCCAGCATTTT.

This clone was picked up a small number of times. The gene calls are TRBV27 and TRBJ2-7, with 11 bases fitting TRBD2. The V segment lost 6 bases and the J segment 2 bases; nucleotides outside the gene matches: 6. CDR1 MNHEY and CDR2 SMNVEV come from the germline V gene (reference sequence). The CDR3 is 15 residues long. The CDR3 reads CASRGTSGGTYEQYF. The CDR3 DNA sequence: TGTGCCAGCAGGGGTACTAGCGGGGGAACCTACGAGCAGTACTTC.

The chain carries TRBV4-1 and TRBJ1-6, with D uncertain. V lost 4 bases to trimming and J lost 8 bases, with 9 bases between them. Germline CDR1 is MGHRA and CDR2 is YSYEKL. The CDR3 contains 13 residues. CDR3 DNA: TGCGCCAGCAGCCCTCCGAGAGATTCACCCCTCCACTTT. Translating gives CASSPPRDSPLHF.

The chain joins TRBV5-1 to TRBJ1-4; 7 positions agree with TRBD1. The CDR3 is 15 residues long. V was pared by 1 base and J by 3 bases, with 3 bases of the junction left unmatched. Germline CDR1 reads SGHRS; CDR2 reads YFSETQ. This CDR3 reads CASSLRQGANEKLFF. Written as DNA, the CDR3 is TGCGCCAGCAGCTTGAGACAGGGAGCTAATGAAAAACTGTTTTTT. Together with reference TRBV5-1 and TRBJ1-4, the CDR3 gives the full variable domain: KAGVTQTPRYLIKTRGQQVTLSCSPISGHRSVSWYQQTPGQGLQFLFEYFSETQRNKGNFPGRFSGRQFSNSRSEMNVSTLELGDSALYLCASSLRQGANEKLFFGSGTQLSVL.

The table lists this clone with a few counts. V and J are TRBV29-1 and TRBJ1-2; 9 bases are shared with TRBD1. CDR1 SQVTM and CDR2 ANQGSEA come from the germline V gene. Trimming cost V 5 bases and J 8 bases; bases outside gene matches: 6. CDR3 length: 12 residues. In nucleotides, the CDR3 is TGCAGCGTTACCGGGACAGGGTCCGGCTACACCTTC. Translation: CSVTGTGSGYTF.

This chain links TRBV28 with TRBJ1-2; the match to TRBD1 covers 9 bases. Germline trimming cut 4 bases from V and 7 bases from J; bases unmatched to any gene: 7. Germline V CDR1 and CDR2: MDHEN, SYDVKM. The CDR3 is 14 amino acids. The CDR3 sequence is CASSSGQGVGGYTF. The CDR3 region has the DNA TGTGCCAGCAGTTCGGGACAGGGAGTAGGTGGCTACACCTTC.

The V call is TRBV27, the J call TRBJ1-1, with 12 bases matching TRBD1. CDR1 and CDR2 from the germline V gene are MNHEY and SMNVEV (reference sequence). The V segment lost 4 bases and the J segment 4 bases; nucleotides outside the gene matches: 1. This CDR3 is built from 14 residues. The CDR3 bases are TGTGCCAGCAGTTCGGGACAGGGGGCCACTGAAGCTTTCTTT. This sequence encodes CASSSGQGATEAFF.

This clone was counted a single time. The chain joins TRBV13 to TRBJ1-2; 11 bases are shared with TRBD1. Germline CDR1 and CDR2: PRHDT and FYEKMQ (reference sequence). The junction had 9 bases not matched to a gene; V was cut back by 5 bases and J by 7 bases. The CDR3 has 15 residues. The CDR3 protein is CASSPRDRGFGGYTF. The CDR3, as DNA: TGTGCCAGCAGCCCCCGGGACAGGGGGTTTGGTGGCTACACCTTC. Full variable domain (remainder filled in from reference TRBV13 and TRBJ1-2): AAGVIQSPRHLIKEKRETATLKCYPIPRHDTVYWYQQGPGQDPQFLISFYEKMQSDKGSIPDRFSAQQFSDYHSELNMSSLELGDSALYFCASSPRDRGFGGYTFGSGTRLTVV.

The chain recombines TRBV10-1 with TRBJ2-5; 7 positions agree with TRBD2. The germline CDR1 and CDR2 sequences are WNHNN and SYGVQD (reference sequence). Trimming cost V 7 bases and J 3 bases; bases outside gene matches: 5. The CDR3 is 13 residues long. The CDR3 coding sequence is TGCGCCAGCAAGGGGCTAGCGGAAGAGACCCAGTACTTC. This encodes CASKGLAEETQYF.

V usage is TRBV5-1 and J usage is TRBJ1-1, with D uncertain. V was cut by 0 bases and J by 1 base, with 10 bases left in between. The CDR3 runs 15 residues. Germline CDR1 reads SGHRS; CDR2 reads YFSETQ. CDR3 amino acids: CASSLEHLSNTEAFF. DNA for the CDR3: TGCGCCAGCAGCTTGGAACACCTCTCGAACACTGAAGCTTTCTTT.

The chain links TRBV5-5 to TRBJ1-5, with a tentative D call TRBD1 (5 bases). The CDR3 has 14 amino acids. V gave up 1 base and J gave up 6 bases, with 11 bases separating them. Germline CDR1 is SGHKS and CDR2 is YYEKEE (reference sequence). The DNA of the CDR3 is TGTGCCAGCAGCTTGTCTTCGGGGCCTCAGCCCCAGCATTTT. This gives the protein CASSLSSGPQPQHF.

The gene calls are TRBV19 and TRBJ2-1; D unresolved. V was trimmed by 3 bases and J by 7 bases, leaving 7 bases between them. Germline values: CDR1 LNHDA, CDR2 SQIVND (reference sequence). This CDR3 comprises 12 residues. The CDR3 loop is CASSIRTNEQFF. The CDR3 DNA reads TGTGCCAGTAGTATCCGGACGAATGAGCAGTTCTTC.

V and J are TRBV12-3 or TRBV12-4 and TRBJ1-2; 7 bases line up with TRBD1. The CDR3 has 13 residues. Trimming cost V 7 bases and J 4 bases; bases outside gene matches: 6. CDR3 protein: CASILQGGYGYTF. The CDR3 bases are TGTGCCAGCATATTGCAGGGGGGCTATGGCTACACCTTC.

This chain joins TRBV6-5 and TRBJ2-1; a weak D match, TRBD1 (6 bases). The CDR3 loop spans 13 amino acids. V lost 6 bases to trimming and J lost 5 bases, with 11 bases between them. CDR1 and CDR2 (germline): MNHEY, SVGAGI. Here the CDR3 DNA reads TGTGCCAGCAGGCCGGGACACAACAATGAGCAGTTCTTC. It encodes CASRPGHNNEQFF.